This TCR beta chain was sequenced for a study of spatial heterogeneity in lung cancer. Study-wide points: Blood contained ubiquitous expanded tumor TCRs more at resection than at follow-up.

Time point noted: sample taken at primary tumor resection. Tumor, nontumor lung or frozen PBMC supplied whole RNA, sequenced without sorting. 72 TRACERx patients with early, untreated non-small cell lung cancer donated samples. Points on this clonotype: What it recognizes is unknown.

The CDR3 is 13 amino acids. TCRdb independently ran MiXCR on the 5' RACE reads; one entry per CDR3 protein. The table shows about 50,000 distinct CDR3 sequences, with roughly 7.6% occurring only once. This clonotype was obtained from a female donor with early-stage non-small cell lung cancer. The sample in question was PBMCs, obtained at surgery. The rearrangement uses TRBV23-1 and TRBJ2-3, with TRBD1 matching over 8 bases. TRBV23-1 is designated an ORF whose function remains uncertain. CDR3 residues: CEKDRADTDTQYF. The CDR3 DNA reads as TGCGAAAAGGACAGGGCGGACACAGATACGCAGTATTTT.